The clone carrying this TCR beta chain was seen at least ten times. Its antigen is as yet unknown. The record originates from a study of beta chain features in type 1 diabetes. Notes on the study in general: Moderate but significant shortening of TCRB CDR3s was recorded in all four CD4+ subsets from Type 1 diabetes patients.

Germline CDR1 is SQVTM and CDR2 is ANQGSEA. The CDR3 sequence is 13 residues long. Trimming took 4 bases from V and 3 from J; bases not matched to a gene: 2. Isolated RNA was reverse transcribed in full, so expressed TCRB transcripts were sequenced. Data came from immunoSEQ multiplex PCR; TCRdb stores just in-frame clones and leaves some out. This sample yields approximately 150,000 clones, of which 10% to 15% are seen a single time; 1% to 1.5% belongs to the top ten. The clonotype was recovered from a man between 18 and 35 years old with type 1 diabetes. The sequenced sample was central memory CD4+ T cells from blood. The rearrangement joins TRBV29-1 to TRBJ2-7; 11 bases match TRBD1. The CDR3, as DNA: TGCAGCGTTGGGGGACAGGGGGTCTACGAGCAGTACTTC. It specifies CSVGGQGVYEQYF.